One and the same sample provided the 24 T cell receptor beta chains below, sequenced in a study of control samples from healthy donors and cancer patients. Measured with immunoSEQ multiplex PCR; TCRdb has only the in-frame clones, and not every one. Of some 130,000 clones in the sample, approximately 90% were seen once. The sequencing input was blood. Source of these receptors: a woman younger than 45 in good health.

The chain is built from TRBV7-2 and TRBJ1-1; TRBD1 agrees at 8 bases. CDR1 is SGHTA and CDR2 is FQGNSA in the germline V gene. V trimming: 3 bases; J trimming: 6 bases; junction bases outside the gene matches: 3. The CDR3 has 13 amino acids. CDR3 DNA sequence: TGTGCCAGCAGCTTGACAGGGGTCGCTGAAGCTTTCTTT. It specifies CASSLTGVAEAFF.

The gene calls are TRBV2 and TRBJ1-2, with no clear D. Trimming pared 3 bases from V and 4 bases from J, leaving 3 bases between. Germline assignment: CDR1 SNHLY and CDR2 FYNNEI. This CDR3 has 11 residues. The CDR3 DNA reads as TGTGCCAGCAGTGAGGTCTATGGCTACACCTTC. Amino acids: CASSEVYGYTF.

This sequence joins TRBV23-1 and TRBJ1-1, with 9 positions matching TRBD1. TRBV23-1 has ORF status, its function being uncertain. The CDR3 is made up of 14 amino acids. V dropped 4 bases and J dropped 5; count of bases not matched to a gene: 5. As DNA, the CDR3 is TGCGCCAGCAGTCTACAGGGGGCGCGTACTGAAGCTTTCTTT. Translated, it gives CASSLQGARTEAFF.

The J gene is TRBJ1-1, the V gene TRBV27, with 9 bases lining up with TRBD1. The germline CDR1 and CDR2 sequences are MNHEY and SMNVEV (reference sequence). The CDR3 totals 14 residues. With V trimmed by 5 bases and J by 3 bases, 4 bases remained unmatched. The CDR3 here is CASSPRDRDTEAFF. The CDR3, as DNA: TGTGCCAGCAGTCCCCGGGACAGGGACACTGAAGCTTTCTTT.

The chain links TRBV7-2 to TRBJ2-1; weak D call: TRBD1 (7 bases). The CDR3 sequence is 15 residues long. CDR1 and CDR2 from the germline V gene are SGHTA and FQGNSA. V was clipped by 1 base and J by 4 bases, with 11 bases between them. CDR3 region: CASSLDRGGYNEQFF. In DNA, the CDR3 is TGTGCCAGCAGCTTAGACAGGGGAGGATACAATGAGCAGTTCTTC.

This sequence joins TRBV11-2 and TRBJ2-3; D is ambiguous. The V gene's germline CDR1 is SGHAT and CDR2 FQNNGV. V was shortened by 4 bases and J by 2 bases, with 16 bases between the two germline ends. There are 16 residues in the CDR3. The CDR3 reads CASSSLWAGHTDTQYF. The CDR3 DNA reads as TGTGCCAGCAGCTCCCTATGGGCCGGGCACACAGATACGCAGTATTTT.

Here the CDR3 reads CASSLLGRGVSGELFF. The CDR3 bases are TGTGCCAGCAGCTTATTGGGACGGGGTGTTTCCGGGGAGCTGTTTTTT. The chain is built from TRBV7-3 and TRBJ2-2, with D tentatively TRBD1 or TRBD2 (5 bases each). Trimming shortened V by 2 bases and J by 6 bases, and 16 bases separated the two germline ends. CDR1 and CDR2 from the germline V gene are SGHTA and FQGTGA. The CDR3 length is 16 residues.

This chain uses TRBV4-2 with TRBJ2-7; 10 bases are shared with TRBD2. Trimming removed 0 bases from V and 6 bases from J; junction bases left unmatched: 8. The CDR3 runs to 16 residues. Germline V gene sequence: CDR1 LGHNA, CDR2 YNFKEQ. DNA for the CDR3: TGTGCCAGCAGCCAAGATGCCCTGGCTAGCGGGAGCGAGCAGTACTTC. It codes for CASSQDALASGSEQYF.

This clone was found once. The CDR3: CASSGGSVGNTIYF. In DNA, the CDR3 is TGTGCCAGCAGCGGCGGCTCCGTCGGAAACACCATATATTTT. The chain combines TRBV6-5 with TRBJ1-3; D is uncertain. CDR3 size: 14 residues. Germline V gene data show CDR1 as MNHEY and CDR2 as SVGAGI. V lost 6 bases and J 4 bases, leaving 13 bases between the germline ends.

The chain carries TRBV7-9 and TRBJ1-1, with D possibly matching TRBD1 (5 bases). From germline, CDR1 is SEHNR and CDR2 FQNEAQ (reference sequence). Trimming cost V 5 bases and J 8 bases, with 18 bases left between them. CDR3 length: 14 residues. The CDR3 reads CASSPHGTDLEAFF. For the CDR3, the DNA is TGTGCCAGCAGCCCCCACGGGACGGACTTAGAAGCTTTCTTT.

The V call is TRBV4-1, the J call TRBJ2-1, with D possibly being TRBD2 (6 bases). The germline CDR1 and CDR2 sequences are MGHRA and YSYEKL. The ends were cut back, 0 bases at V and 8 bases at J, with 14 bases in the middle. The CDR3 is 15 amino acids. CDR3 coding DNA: TGCGCCAGCAGCCAAGATGGAGGGATAATCGATGAGCAGTTCTTC. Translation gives CASSQDGGIIDEQFF.

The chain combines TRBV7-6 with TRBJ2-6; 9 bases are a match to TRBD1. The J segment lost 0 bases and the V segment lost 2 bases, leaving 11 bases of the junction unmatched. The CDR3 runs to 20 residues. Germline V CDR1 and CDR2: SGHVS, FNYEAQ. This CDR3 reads CASSLRGQGQGPSGANVLTF. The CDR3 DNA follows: TGTGCCAGCAGCTTAAGGGGCCAGGGACAGGGCCCCTCTGGGGCCAACGTCCTGACTTTC.

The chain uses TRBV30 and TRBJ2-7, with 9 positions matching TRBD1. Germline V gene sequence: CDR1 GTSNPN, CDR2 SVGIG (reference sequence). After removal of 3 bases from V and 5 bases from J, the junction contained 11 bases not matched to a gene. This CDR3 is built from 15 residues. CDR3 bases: TGTGCCTGGAGGGACTGGGACAGGGTAAACGACGAGCAGTACTTC. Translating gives CAWRDWDRVNDEQYF.

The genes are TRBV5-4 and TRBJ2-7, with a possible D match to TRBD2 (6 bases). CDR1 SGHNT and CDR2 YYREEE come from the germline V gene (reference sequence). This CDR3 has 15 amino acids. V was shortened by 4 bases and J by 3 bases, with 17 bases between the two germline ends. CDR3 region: CASSGGTQGHYEQYF. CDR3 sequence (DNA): TGTGCCAGCAGCGGCGGGACCCAAGGACACTACGAGCAGTACTTC.

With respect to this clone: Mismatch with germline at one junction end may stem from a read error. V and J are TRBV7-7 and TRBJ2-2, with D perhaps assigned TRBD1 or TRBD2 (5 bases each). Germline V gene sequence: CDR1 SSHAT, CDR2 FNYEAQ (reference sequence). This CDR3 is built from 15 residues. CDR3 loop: CASSLIEGPTGELFF. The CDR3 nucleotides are TGTGCTAGCAGCTTAATTGAGGGGCCCACCGGGGAGCTGTTTTTT.

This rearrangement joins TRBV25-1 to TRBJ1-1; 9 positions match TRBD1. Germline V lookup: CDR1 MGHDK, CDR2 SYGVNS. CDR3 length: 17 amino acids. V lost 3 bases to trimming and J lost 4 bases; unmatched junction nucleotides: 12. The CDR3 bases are TGTGCCAGCAGTGATAGAATACAGGGGGCTTTAGTCACTGAAGCTTTCTTT. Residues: CASSDRIQGALVTEAFF.

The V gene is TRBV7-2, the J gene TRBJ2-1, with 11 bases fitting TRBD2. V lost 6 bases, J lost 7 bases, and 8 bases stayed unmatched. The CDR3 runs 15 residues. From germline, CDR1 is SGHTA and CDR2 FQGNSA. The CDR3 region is CASRIAGGGANEQFF. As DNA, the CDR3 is TGTGCCAGCAGGATAGCGGGAGGGGGGGCGAATGAGCAGTTCTTC.

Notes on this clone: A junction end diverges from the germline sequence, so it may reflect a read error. CDR3 sequence (DNA): TGTGCCGGCAGCTACGGACTGTCCACAGATACGCAGTATTTT. Protein product: CAGSYGLSTDTQYF. The chain recombines TRBV7-2 with TRBJ2-3, with D possibly matching TRBD2 (5 bases). CDR1 and CDR2 (germline): SGHTA, FQGNSA. The CDR3 runs to 14 residues.

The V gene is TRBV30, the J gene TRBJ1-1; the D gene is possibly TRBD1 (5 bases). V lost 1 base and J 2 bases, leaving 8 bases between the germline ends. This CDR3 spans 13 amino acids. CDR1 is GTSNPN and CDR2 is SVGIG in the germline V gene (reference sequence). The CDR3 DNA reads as TGTGCCTGGAGTGCCGGGACCAACACTGAAGCTTTCTTT. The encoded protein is CAWSAGTNTEAFF.

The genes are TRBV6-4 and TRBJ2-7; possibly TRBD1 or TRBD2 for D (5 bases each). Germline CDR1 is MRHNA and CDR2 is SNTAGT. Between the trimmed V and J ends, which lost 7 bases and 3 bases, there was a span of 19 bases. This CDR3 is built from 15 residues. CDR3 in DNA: TGTGCCAGCATCTTATCAGGGCCGAGGGACTACGAGCAGTACTTC. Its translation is CASILSGPRDYEQYF.

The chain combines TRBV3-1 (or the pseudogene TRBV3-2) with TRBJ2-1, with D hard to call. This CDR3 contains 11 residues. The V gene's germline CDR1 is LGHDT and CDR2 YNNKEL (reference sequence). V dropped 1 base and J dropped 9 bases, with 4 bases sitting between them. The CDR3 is CASSQGVEQFF. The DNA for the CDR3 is TGTGCCAGCAGCCAAGGTGTTGAGCAGTTCTTC.

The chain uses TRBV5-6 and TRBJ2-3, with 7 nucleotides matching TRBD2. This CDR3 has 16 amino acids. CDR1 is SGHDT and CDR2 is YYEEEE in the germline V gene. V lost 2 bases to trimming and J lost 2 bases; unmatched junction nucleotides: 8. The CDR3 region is CASSFRGAGYTDTQYF. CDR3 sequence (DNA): TGTGCCAGCAGCTTCCGGGGAGCGGGATACACAGATACGCAGTATTTT.

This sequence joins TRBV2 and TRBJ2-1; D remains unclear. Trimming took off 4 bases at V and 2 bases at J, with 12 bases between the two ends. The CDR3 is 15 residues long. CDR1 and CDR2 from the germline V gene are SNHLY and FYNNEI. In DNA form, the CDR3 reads TGTGCCAGCAGTGTGGCCCGACGGGCCTACAATGAGCAGTTCTTC. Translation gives CASSVARRAYNEQFF.

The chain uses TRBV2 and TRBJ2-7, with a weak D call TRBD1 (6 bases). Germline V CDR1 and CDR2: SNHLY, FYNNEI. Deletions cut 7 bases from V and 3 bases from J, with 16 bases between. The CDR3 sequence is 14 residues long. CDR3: CASKLNPDSYEQYF. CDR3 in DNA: TGTGCCAGCAAACTAAACCCGGACAGCTACGAGCAGTACTTC.